This is a list of T cell receptor beta chains from one sample in a study of cytomegalovirus exposure and HLA in healthy donors. Method: immunoSEQ multiplex PCR; TCRdb's copy keeps in-frame clones and lacks some. The profile shows about 140,000 clones, 73% of them singletons. Source material: PBMCs. The receptors here all came from a woman in her thirties or forties in good health and CMV-seronegative. Both conserved end residues are part of each CDR3. The D gene is left open where the match is weak. Size is omitted from some rows. Given values are once, few, many or a class for expanded clones.

V: TRBV5-1; J: TRBJ1-1; size: few; D: -; CDR3: CASSLTRTEAFF; DNA: TGCGCCAGCAGCTTGACAAGAACTGAAGCTTTCTTT
V: TRBV10-3; J: TRBJ1-2; size: -; D: TRBD1; CDR3: CAITPSGTGYGYTF; DNA: TGTGCCATCACCCCAAGTGGGACAGGCTATGGCTACACCTTC
V: TRBV2; J: TRBJ1-1; size: -; D: TRBD1; CDR3: CASSSDRDTEAFF; DNA: TGTGCCAGCAGTTCGGACAGGGACACTGAAGCTTTCTTT
V: TRBV7-6; J: TRBJ2-5; size: -; D: TRBD2; CDR3: CASSPLTSVGLKTQYF; DNA: TGTGCCAGCAGCCCCCTGACTAGCGTCGGCCTGAAGACCCAGTACTTC
V: TRBV7-9; J: TRBJ1-1; size: -; D: -; CDR3: CASSTTQELNTEAFF; DNA: TGTGCCAGCAGCACCACACAGGAGTTGAACACTGAAGCTTTCTTT
V: TRBV28; J: TRBJ1-5; size: -; D: TRBD1; CDR3: CASSSLQGRNQPQHF; DNA: TGTGCCAGCAGTTCCCTACAGGGGCGCAATCAGCCCCAGCATTTT
V: TRBV10-1; J: TRBJ2-1; size: -; D: TRBD1; CDR3: CASSLPGTGGTKQFF; DNA: TGCGCCAGCAGCCTTCCCGGGACAGGGGGTACAAAGCAGTTCTTC
V: TRBV19; J: TRBJ1-2; size: -; D: -; CDR3: CASSPALSSAYGYTF; DNA: TGTGCCAGTAGTCCAGCGTTATCCTCCGCCTATGGCTACACCTTC
V: TRBV19; J: TRBJ1-2; size: -; D: TRBD1; CDR3: CASDAQDRGYGYTF; DNA: TGTGCCAGCGATGCCCAGGACAGGGGCTATGGCTACACCTTC
V: TRBV27; J: TRBJ2-1; size: -; D: TRBD1; CDR3: CASSPGGSTYNEQFF; DNA: TGTGCCAGCAGCCCAGGGGGATCAACCTACAATGAGCAGTTCTTC
V: TRBV5-1; J: TRBJ2-1; size: -; D: TRBD2; CDR3: CASSLAGSGGYNEQFF; DNA: TGCGCCAGCAGCTTGGCCGGTAGCGGGGGGTACAATGAGCAGTTCTTC
V: TRBV29-1; J: TRBJ1-5; size: few; D: TRBD1; CDR3: CSVAGGTANLQHF; DNA: TGCAGCGTTGCGGGTGGGACAGCCAATCTGCAGCATTTT
V: TRBV4-2; J: TRBJ1-6; size: -; D: -; CDR3: CASSLRTVNSPLHF; DNA: TGTGCCAGCAGCCTACGTACGGTGAATTCACCCCTCCACTTT
V: TRBV28; J: TRBJ1-2; size: -; D: TRBD1; CDR3: CASEGAIDYGYTF; DNA: TGTGCCAGCGAGGGGGCAATTGACTATGGCTACACCTTC
V: TRBV15; J: TRBJ2-7; size: -; D: -; CDR3: CATSRTLDSPYEQYF; DNA: TGTGCCACCAGCAGGACCCTGGACAGCCCCTACGAGCAGTACTTC
V: TRBV4-1; J: TRBJ1-6; size: -; D: -; CDR3: CASSQGQNSPLHF; DNA: TGCGCCAGCAGCCAGGGGCAGAATTCACCCCTCCACTTT
V: TRBV27; J: TRBJ2-3; size: -; D: TRBD2; CDR3: CASRQTSGESSTDTQYF; DNA: TGTGCCAGCAGACAAACTAGCGGGGAGAGTAGCACAGATACGCAGTATTTT
V: TRBV6-1; J: TRBJ1-1; size: -; D: -; CDR3: CASSDQGMNTEAFF; DNA: TGTGCCAGCAGTGACCAGGGGATGAACACTGAAGCTTTCTTT
V: TRBV19; J: TRBJ1-2; size: -; D: TRBD1; CDR3: CASNEVQVGQDYGYTF; DNA: TGTGCCAGTAACGAGGTTCAGGTCGGACAGGACTATGGCTACACCTTC
V: TRBV4-2; J: TRBJ2-4; size: -; D: -; CDR3: CASRGSGNNIQYF; DNA: TGTGCCAGCAGGGGGTCGGGGAACAACATTCAGTACTTC
V: TRBV9; J: TRBJ1-2; size: -; D: TRBD1; CDR3: CASSVMSGQGNYGYTF; DNA: TGTGCCAGCAGCGTTATGTCGGGACAGGGAAACTATGGCTACACCTTC
V: TRBV7-2; J: TRBJ2-5; size: -; D: TRBD2; CDR3: CASSLKSGEQETQYF; DNA: TGTGCCAGCAGCTTGAAGAGCGGGGAACAAGAGACCCAGTACTTC
V: TRBV10-3; J: TRBJ1-1; size: -; D: TRBD1; CDR3: CAISRQGLSTEAFF; DNA: TGTGCCATCAGTCGACAGGGATTGAGCACTGAAGCTTTCTTT
V: TRBV5-1; J: TRBJ2-1; size: few; D: TRBD2; CDR3: CASRTLGGGPNEQFF; DNA: TGCGCCAGCAGAACCCTCGGGGGGGGGCCCAATGAGCAGTTCTTC
V: TRBV6-1; J: TRBJ2-5; size: -; D: TRBD1; CDR3: CASSQGTEQETQYF; DNA: TGTGCCAGCAGCCAAGGGACAGAACAAGAGACCCAGTACTTC
V: TRBV9; J: TRBJ2-1; size: -; D: -; CDR3: CASRPVGEGNEQFF; DNA: TGTGCCAGCAGGCCAGTGGGAGAGGGCAATGAGCAGTTCTTC
V: TRBV5-6; J: TRBJ2-2; size: -; D: -; CDR3: CASLDKTNTGELFF; DNA: TGTGCCAGCCTGGACAAAACGAACACCGGGGAGCTGTTTTTT
V: TRBV19; J: TRBJ2-1; size: -; D: -; CDR3: CASIGGYNEQFF; DNA: TGTGCCAGTATAGGCGGGTACAATGAGCAGTTCTTC
V: TRBV2; J: TRBJ1-5; size: few; D: -; CDR3: CASAQTGGDQPQHF; DNA: TGTGCCAGCGCCCAGACAGGCGGCGATCAGCCCCAGCATTTT
V: TRBV28; J: TRBJ1-2; size: -; D: -; CDR3: CASSSIFGGEDYGYTF; DNA: TGTGCCAGCAGTTCCATATTCGGGGGGGAAGACTATGGCTACACCTTC
V: TRBV20-1; J: TRBJ2-7; size: -; D: -; CDR3: CSAPRVGEQYF; DNA: TGCAGTGCCCCCAGGGTAGGCGAGCAGTACTTC
V: TRBV19; J: TRBJ1-3; size: -; D: -; CDR3: CASRTNGAGNTIYF; DNA: TGTGCCAGTAGGACAAACGGGGCTGGAAACACCATATATTTT
V: TRBV19; J: TRBJ2-1; size: -; D: TRBD1; CDR3: CASRSDRGRNEQFF; DNA: TGTGCCAGTAGATCGGACAGGGGTAGGAATGAGCAGTTCTTC
V: TRBV9; J: TRBJ2-2; size: -; D: -; CDR3: CASSVSPVTGELFF; DNA: TGTGCCAGCAGCGTATCCCCTGTTACCGGGGAGCTGTTTTTT
V: TRBV9; J: TRBJ1-2; size: -; D: -; CDR3: CASSFLLSIDYGYTF; DNA: TGTGCCAGCAGCTTCCTACTGTCTATAGACTATGGCTACACCTTC
V: TRBV4-1; J: TRBJ1-2; size: -; D: -; CDR3: CASSQESLGGQGIIGTF; DNA: TGCGCCAGCAGCCAAGAGTCTTTAGGTGGGCAGGGAATAATTGGCACCTTC
V: TRBV11-3; J: TRBJ2-5; size: -; D: TRBD1; CDR3: CASSLGNGQGEETQYF; DNA: TGTGCCAGCAGCTTAGGGAATGGACAGGGCGAAGAGACCCAGTACTTC
V: TRBV27; J: TRBJ2-2; size: few; D: -; CDR3: CASSFTRLQPGELFF; DNA: TGTGCCAGCAGTTTTACCAGGCTCCAACCCGGGGAGCTGTTTTTT
V: TRBV2; J: TRBJ1-1; size: -; D: -; CDR3: CASSEAGAGMNTEAFF; DNA: TGTGCCAGCAGTGAAGCAGGGGCCGGTATGAACACTGAAGCTTTCTTT
V: TRBV7-9; J: TRBJ2-1; size: -; D: TRBD2; CDR3: CASSFLAGGTYNEQFF; DNA: TGTGCCAGCAGCTTCTTAGCGGGGGGAACTTACAATGAGCAGTTCTTC
V: TRBV5-4; J: TRBJ2-3; size: -; D: TRBD2; CDR3: CASSPSGGGTDTQYF; DNA: TGTGCCAGCAGCCCTAGCGGGGGGGGTACAGATACGCAGTATTTT
V: TRBV28; J: TRBJ1-6; size: -; D: TRBD1; CDR3: CASKGQGLTYNSPLHF; DNA: TGTGCCAGCAAGGGACAGGGGTTGACCTATAATTCACCCCTCCACTTT
V: TRBV6-5; J: TRBJ1-5; size: -; D: -; CDR3: CASSYKGDQPQHF; DNA: TGTGCCAGCAGTTACAAGGGAGATCAGCCCCAGCATTTT
V: TRBV7-9; J: TRBJ2-3; size: -; D: TRBD2; CDR3: CASSRGGDTQYF; DNA: TGTGCCAGCAGCCGGGGGGGGGATACGCAGTATTTT
V: TRBV6-5; J: TRBJ2-1; size: -; D: TRBD1; CDR3: CASSGQGIGHEQFF; DNA: TGTGCCAGCAGTGGACAGGGCATTGGCCATGAGCAGTTCTTC
V: TRBV9; J: TRBJ1-1; size: -; D: TRBD1; CDR3: CASSVSTGGLYDTEAFF; DNA: TGTGCCAGCAGCGTATCCACAGGGGGTTTGTATGACACTGAAGCTTTCTTT
V: TRBV7-9; J: TRBJ2-5; size: -; D: -; CDR3: CASSWGGARETQYF; DNA: TGTGCCAGCAGCTGGGGGGGGGCGAGGGAGACCCAGTACTTC
V: TRBV7-3; J: TRBJ1-2; size: -; D: -; CDR3: CASSLQGYDGYTF; DNA: TGTGCCAGCAGCCTACAGGGCTATGATGGCTACACCTTC